This TCR beta chain was sequenced for a study of CD8 T cells in Susac syndrome. Study-level information: When their blood was taken, patients with Susac syndrome were therapy-naive, taking corticosteroids, or taking intravenous immunoglobulin alone.

Roughly 0.45 to 1 ug RNA was reverse transcribed with random hexamers. One entry per CDR3 protein results from TCRdb running MiXCR on the immunoSEQ multiplex PCR reads. Of approximately 190,000 distinct CDR3 sequences in the sample, around 95% were seen once. J was trimmed by 4 bases and V by 0 bases; bases with no gene match: 6. The CDR3 length is 15 residues. Per the germline V gene, CDR1 is LNHNV and CDR2 is YYDKDF (reference sequence). The clonotype comes from a human donor with Susac syndrome. Sequencing was performed on CD4+ T cells from PBMCs. This chain connects TRBV15 to TRBJ2-7; 7 bases agree with TRBD1. CDR3 residues: CATSRDPGGTYEQYF. The CDR3 DNA is TGTGCCACCAGCAGAGATCCAGGGGGAACGTACGAGCAGTACTTC.